The clone carrying this T cell receptor (beta chain) was recorded once. The sample comes from a study of blood T cell repertoires in COVID-19. Whole-study context: The cDNA or gDNA used as material had been derived from T cells, B-cell-depleted T cells, or PBMCs.

The trim removed 1 base at V and 7 bases at J, leaving 11 bases unmatched. The CDR3 has 16 amino acids. Per the germline V gene, CDR1 is SGHRS and CDR2 is YFSETQ. Original methodology: By means of reference gene primer amplification, nucleated cell counts were estimated. Clones were sequenced by immunoSEQ multiplex PCR, and TCRdb holds only the in-frame ones, with some missing. The V and J calls and clone size come from that table; D and trimming were worked out from the DNA. The sample contains more than 85,000 clones, around 87% of which appear only once. Sequencing was performed on peripheral blood. This receptor was identified in a human donor in a cohort sampled during active COVID-19. This chain uses TRBV5-1 with TRBJ1-1; 9 positions agree with TRBD1. DNA for the CDR3: TGCGCCAGCAGCTTGCCCACAGGGGGCCGGCGGGATGAAGCTTTCTTT. Translated, it gives CASSLPTGGRRDEAFF.